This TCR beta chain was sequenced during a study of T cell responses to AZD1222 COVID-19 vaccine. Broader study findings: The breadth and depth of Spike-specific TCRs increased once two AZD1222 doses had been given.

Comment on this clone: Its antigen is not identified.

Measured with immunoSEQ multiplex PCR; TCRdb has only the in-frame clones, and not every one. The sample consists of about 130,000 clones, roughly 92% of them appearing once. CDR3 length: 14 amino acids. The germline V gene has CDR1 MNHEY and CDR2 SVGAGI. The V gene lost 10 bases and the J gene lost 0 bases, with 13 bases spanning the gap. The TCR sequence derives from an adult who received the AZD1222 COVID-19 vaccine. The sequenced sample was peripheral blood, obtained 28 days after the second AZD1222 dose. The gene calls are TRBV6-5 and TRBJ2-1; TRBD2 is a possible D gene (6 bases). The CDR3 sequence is CAMGTFSSYNEQFF. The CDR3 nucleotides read TGTGCCATGGGGACTTTCAGCTCCTACAATGAGCAGTTCTTC.